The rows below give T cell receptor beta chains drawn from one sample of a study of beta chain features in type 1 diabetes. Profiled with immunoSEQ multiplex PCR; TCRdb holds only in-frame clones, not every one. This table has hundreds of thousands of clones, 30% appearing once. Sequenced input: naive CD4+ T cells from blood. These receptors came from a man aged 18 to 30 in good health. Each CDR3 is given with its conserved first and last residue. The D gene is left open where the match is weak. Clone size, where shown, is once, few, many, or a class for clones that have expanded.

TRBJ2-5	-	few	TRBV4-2	CASSQRGDQETQYF
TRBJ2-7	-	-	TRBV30	CAWSVLRGPYEQYF
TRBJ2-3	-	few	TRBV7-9	CASAPRGGTDTQYF
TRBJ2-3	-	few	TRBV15	CATSRDIRNTDTQYF
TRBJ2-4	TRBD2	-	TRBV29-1	CSVEFARTRREPKNIQYF
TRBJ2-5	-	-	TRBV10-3	CAISGLQETQYF
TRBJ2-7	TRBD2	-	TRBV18	CASSPIAGGGEQYF
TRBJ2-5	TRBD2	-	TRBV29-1	CSVAGTSGSETQYF
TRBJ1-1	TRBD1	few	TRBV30	CAWGQGGTEAFF
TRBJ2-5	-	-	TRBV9	CASSGRDGEETQYF
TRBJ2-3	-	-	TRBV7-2	CASSLIGSTDTQYF
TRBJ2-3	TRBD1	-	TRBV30	CAWTRDRGHPNPYF
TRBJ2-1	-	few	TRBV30	CAWSARRRVGNEQFF
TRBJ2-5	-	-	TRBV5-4	CASSPASGQSQETQYF
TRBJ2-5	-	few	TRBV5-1	CASSSGIGGGGTQYF
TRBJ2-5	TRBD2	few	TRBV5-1	CASSLAGYGAGGAQETQYF
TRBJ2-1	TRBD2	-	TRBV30	CAWTTGLADNEQFF
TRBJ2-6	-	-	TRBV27	CASSFGGANVLTF
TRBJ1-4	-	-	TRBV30	CAWSVVPTNEKLFF
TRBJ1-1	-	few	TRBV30	CAWSAHMNTEAFF
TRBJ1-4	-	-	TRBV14	CASSQVWATNEKLFF
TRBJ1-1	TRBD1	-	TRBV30	CAWSSRGGTEAFF
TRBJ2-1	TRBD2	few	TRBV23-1	CASSQSSGSFNEQFF
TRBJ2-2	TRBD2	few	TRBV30	CAWSDWGLALRTGELFF
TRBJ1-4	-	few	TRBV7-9	CASSRGLGEKLFF
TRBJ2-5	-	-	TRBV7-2	CASSATRETQYF
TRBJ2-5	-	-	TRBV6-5	CASSRHTGQQETQYF
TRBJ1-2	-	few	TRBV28	CASTGRLDGYTF
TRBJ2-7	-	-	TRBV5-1	CASSLERASYEQYF
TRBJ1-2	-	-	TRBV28	CASRPPGIEGYTF
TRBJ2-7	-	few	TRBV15	CATSSDPGANYEQYF
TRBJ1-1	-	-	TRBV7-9	CASSLAETQNTEAFF
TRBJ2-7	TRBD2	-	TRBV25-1	CANNQGLAGTYEQYF
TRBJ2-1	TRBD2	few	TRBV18	CASSLSGLAGTRNEQFF
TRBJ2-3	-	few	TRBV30	CAWSISGRLDTQYF
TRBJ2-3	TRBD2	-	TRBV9	CASSVAGSGTSDTQYF
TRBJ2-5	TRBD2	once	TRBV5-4	CASSSWTSGETQYF
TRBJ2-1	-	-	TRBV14	CASSKFITIYNEEQFF
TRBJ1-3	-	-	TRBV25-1	CASSEYGRSSGNTIYF
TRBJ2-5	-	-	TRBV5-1	CASSLAQGSETQYF
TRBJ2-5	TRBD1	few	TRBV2	CASSRGLQETQYF
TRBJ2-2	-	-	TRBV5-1	CASSFRGATGELFF